Included here is one T cell receptor beta chain sequence, with context. The record originates from a study of blood T cell repertoires in COVID-19. On the study more broadly: Sources were T cells, B-cell-depleted T cells, or PBMCs; the material itself was cDNA or gDNA.

The Seattle patients, enrolled during active infection, were followed longitudinally. In the authors' methods: By means of reference gene primer amplification, nucleated cell counts were estimated. Repertoires were generated with immunoSEQ multiplex PCR, while TCRdb's copy carries only in-frame clones and drops some. The V and J calls and clone size come from that table; D and trimming were worked out from the DNA. This table holds 260,000 or so clones, roughly 81% found once. Trimming cost V 4 bases and J 9 bases; bases outside gene matches: 6. Germline-derived CDR1 and CDR2 are SGHTA and FQGNSA. This CDR3 is 14 amino acids long.

The sequence was obtained from a woman aged 80 or older with COVID-19, enrolled during active disease. V usage is TRBV7-2 and J usage is TRBJ2-7, with TRBD2 matching over 13 bases. The material sequenced was peripheral blood. In nucleotides, the CDR3 is TGTGCCAGCAGCTCGGGACTAGCGGGATTAAGGCAGTACTTC. Residues: CASSSGLAGLRQYF. The full variable domain, completed using reference TRBV7-2 and TRBJ2-7, is GAGVSQSPSNKVTEKGKDVELRCDPISGHTALYWYRQSLGQGLEFLIYFQGNSAPDKSGLPSDRFSAERTGGSVSTLTIQRTQQEDSAVYLCASSSGLAGLRQYFGPGTRLTVT.